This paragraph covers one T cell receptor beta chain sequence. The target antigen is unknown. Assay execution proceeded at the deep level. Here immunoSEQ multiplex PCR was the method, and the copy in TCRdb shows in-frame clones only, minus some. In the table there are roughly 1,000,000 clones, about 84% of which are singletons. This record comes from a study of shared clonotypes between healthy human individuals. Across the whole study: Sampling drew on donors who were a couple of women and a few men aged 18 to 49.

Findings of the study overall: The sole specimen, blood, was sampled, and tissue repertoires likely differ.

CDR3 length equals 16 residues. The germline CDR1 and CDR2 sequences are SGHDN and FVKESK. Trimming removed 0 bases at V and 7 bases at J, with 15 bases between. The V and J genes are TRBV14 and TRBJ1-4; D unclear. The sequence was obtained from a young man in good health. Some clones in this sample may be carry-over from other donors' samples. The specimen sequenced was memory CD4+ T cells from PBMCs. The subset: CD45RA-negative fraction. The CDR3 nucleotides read TGTGCCAGCAGCCAAGATTTGGCGGGGAACTCTGAAAAACTGTTTTTT. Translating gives CASSQDLAGNSEKLFF. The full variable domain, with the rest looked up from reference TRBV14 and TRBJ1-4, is EAGVTQFPSHSVIEKGQTVTLRCDPISGHDNLYWYRRVMGKEIKFLLHFVKESKQDESGMPNNRFLAERTGGTYSTLKVQPAELEDSGVYFCASSQDLAGNSEKLFFGSGTQLSVL.